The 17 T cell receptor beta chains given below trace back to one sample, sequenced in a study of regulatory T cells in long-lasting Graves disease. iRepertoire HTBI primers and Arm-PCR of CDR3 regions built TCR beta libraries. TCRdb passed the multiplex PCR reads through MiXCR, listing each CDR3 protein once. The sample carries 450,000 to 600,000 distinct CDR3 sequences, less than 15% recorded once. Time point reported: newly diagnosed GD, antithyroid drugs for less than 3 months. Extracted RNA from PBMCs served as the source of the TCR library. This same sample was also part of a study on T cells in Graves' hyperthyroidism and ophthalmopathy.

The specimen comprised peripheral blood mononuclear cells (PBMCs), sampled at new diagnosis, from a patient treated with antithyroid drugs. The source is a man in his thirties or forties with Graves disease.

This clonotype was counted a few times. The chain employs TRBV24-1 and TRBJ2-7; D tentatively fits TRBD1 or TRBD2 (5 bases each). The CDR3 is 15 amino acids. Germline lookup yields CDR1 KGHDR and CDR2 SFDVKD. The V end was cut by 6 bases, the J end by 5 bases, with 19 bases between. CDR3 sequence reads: CATSSGTPGIHEQYF. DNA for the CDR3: TGTGCCACCAGTTCCGGGACCCCAGGCATCCACGAGCAGTACTTC.

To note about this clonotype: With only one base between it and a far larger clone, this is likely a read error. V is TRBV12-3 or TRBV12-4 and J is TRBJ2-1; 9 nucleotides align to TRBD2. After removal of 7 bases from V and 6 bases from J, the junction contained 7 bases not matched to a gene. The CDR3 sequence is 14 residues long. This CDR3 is CASMVREGFNEQFF. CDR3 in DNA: TGTGCCAGCATGGTGCGGGAGGGTTTCAATGAGCAGTTCTTC.

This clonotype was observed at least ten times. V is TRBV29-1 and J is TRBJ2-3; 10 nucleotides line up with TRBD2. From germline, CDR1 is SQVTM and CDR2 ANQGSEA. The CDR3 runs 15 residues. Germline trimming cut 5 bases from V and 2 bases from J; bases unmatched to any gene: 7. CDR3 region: CSVRKTSGHTDTQYF. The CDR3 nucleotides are TGCAGCGTTCGGAAGACTAGCGGGCACACAGATACGCAGTATTTT.

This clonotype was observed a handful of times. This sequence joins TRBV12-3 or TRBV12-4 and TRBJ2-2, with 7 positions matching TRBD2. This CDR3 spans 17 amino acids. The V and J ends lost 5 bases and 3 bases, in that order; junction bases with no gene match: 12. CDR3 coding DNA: TGTGCCAGCAGTCCGTACCGACTAGCCGCTTACACCGGGGAGCTGTTTTTT. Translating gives CASSPYRLAAYTGELFF.

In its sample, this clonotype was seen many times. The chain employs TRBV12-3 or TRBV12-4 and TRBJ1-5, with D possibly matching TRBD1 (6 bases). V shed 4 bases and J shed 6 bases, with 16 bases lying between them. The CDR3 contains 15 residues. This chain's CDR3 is CASSYISGAFQPQHF. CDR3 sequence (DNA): TGTGCCAGCAGTTATATTTCGGGGGCCTTTCAGCCCCAGCATTTT.

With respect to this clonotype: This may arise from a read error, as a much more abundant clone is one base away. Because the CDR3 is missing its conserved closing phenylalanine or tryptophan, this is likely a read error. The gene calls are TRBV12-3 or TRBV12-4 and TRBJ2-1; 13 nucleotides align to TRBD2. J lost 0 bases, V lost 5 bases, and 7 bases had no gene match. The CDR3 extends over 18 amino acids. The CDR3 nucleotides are TGTGCCAGCAGTGCGGGACTAGCGGGACTAAGCTCCTACAATGAGCAGTTCCTC. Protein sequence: CASSAGLAGLSSYNEQFL.

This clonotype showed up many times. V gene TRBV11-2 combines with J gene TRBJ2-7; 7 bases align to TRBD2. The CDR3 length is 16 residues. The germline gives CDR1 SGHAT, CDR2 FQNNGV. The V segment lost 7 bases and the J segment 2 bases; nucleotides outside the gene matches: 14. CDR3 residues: CASIPLHAGAPYEQYF. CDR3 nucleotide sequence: TGTGCCAGCATCCCCCTCCATGCGGGAGCGCCCTACGAGCAGTACTTC. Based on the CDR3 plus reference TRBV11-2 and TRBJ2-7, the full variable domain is EAGVAQSPRYKIIEKRQSVAFWCNPISGHATLYWYQQILGQGPKLLIQFQNNGVVDDSQLPKDRFSAERLKGVDSTLKIQPAKLEDSAVYLCASIPLHAGAPYEQYFGPGTRLTVT.

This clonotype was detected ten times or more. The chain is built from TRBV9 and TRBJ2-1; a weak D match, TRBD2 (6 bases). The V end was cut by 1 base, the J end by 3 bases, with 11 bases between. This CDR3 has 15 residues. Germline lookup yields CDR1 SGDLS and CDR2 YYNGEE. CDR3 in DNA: TGTGCCAGCAGCGTATTTGAGGGACTCTACAATGAGCAGTTCTTC. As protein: CASSVFEGLYNEQFF.

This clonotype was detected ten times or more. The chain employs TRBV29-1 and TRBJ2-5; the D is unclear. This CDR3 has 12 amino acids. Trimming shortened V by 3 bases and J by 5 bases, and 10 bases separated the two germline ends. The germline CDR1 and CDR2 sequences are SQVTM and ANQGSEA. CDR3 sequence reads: CSVEPVGETQYF. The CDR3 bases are TGCAGCGTTGAGCCGGTGGGGGAGACCCAGTACTTC.

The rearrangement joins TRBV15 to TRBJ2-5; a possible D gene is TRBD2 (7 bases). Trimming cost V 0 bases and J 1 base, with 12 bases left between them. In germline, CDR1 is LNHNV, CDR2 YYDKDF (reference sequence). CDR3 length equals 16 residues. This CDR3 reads CATSRDRGGGQETQYF. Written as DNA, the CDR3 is TGTGCCACCAGCAGAGATAGGGGGGGGGGCCAAGAGACCCAGTACTTC.

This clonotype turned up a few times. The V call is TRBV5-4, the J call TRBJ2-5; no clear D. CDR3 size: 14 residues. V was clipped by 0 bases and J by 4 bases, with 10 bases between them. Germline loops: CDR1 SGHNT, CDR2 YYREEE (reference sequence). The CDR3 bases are TGTGCCAGCAGCTTGGACTGGCAACGAGAGACCCAGTACTTC. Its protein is CASSLDWQRETQYF.

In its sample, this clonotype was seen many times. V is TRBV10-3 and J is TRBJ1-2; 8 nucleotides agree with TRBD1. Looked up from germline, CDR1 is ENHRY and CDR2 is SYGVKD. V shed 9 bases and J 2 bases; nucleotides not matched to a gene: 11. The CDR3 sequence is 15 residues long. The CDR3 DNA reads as TGTGCCATGAACGCTGGGACAGGCGACAACTATGGCTACACCTTC. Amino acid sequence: CAMNAGTGDNYGYTF.

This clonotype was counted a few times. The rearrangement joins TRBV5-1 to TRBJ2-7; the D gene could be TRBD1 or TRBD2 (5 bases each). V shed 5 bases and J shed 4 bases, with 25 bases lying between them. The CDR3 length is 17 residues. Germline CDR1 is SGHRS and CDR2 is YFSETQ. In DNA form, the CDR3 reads TGCGCCAGCAGTCCACCAACCTACGGGACGGGGAAGTACGAGCAGTACTTC. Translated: CASSPPTYGTGKYEQYF.

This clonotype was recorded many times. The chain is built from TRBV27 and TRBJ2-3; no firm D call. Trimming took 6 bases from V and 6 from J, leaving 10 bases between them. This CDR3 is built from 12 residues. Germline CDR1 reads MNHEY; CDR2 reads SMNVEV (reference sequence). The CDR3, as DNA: TGTGCCAGCAGGTCAGGCTGGGATACGCAGTATTTT. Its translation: CASRSGWDTQYF.

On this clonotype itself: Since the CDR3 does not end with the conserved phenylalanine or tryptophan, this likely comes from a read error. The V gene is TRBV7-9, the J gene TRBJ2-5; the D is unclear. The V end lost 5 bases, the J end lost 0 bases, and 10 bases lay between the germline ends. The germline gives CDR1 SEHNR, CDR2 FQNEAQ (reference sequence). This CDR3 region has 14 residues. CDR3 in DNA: TGTGCCAGCAGCCGAATCGAATACCAAGAGACCCAGTACCTC. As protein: CASSRIEYQETQYL.

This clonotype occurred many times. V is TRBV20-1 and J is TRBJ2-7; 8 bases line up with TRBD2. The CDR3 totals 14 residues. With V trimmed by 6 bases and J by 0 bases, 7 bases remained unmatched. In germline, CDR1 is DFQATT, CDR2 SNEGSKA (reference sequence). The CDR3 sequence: CSAPRLAGSYEQYF. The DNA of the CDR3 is TGCAGTGCCCCGCGGCTAGCGGGCTCCTACGAGCAGTACTTC.

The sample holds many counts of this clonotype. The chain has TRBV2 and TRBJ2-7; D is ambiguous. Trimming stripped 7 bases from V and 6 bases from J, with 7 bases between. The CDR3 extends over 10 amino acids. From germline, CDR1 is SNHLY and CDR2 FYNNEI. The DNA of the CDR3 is TGTGCCAGCACGAGAGGCGAGCAGTACTTC. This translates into CASTRGEQYF.